The 29 T cell receptor beta chains below come from one sample, sequenced in a study of T cells in Graves' hyperthyroidism and ophthalmopathy. It was RNA transcripts that yielded the amplified TCR beta CDR3 regions. HTBI primers drove first-round RT-PCR of the TCR CDR3. Via MiXCR, TCRdb re-called the multiplex PCR reads, giving one row per CDR3 protein. The sample holds 360,000 or so distinct CDR3 sequences, 19% seen once. Sequencing input: blood. The origin of the receptors is a young woman with Graves' hyperthyroidism.

This clonotype was seen at least ten times. V and J are TRBV11-2 and TRBJ1-5; weak D call: TRBD1 (6 bases). V lost 0 bases and J 7 bases, leaving 7 bases between the germline ends. Germline CDR1 is SGHAT and CDR2 is FQNNGV. This CDR3 is 13 amino acids long. The CDR3, as DNA: TGTGCCAGCAGCTTAGAGGGGGCGCAGCCCCAGCATTTT. This sequence encodes CASSLEGAQPQHF.

This clonotype was seen ten or more times. One end of the junction does not line up with germline, which may come from a read error. In DNA form, the CDR3 reads TGTGCCAGCAGCTTCCTAGCGGGGTTAGAAGACACCCAGTACTTC. This encodes CASSFLAGLEDTQYF. The chain couples TRBV11-2 to TRBJ2-5; TRBD2 matches 9 bases. The CDR3 is 15 residues long. Germline V gene lookup returns CDR1 SGHAT and CDR2 FQNNGV.

This clonotype was recorded many times. The V call is TRBV12-3 or TRBV12-4, the J call TRBJ1-3; D possibly corresponds to TRBD1 (5 bases). The CDR3 runs to 14 residues. V was cut by 6 bases and J by 5 bases, with 14 bases left in between. CDR3 nucleotides: TGTGCCAGCAGACCCGGGACGGCCAGAAACACCATATATTTT. This translates into CASRPGTARNTIYF.

This clonotype was seen many times. V usage is TRBV20-1 and J usage is TRBJ2-7; D is perhaps TRBD2 (5 bases). V dropped 1 base and J dropped 5 bases, with 12 bases sitting between them. Germline CDR1 DFQATT, CDR2 SNEGSKA (reference sequence). CDR3 length: 13 residues. For the CDR3, the DNA is TGCAGTGCTAGAGGGGGAGCGATCCACGAGCAGTACTTC. Encoded protein: CSARGGAIHEQYF.

This chain links TRBV5-1 with TRBJ2-7, with D possibly TRBD2 on 6 matching bases. V was shortened by 4 bases and J by 6 bases, with 20 bases between the two germline ends. The CDR3 consists of 15 residues. Per germline, CDR1 SGHRS and CDR2 YFSETQ. CDR3 sequence (DNA): TGCGCCAGCAGCGAGTTGGGACTCCCAGGGAGCGAGCAGTACTTC. It specifies CASSELGLPGSEQYF.

This clonotype was counted ten times or more. The J gene is TRBJ2-5, the V gene TRBV6-5; the D gene could be TRBD1 or TRBD2 (6 bases each). V dropped 5 bases and J dropped 1 base, with 11 bases sitting between them. Germline V gene data show CDR1 as MNHEY and CDR2 as SVGAGI. The CDR3 runs 14 residues. As DNA, the CDR3 is TGTGCCAGCAGTACTCCGGGGGCCCAAGAGACCCAGTACTTC. It translates to CASSTPGAQETQYF.

This clonotype has ten or more counts. The chain couples TRBV24-1 to TRBJ2-7, with D tentatively TRBD1 (8 bases). The CDR3 loop spans 14 amino acids. The V gene's germline CDR1 is KGHDR and CDR2 SFDVKD. The V end lost 4 bases, the J end lost 6 bases, and 15 bases lay between the germline ends. The CDR3 bases are TGTGCCACCAGTGACCCGACAGGGGAGGGCGAGCAGTACTTC. Translated: CATSDPTGEGEQYF.

This clonotype was detected many times. The genes are TRBV2 and TRBJ1-1; perhaps TRBD1 as D (5 bases). The CDR3 consists of 14 residues. Trimming removed 5 bases from V and 6 bases from J, with 16 bases in between. Germline V CDR1 and CDR2: SNHLY, FYNNEI. Here the CDR3 reads CASSRAGSIAEAFF. CDR3 DNA: TGTGCCAGCAGTAGGGCAGGGTCGATCGCTGAAGCTTTCTTT.

In nucleotides, the CDR3 is TGCAGTGCTAGAGAGGGGGGAGAGGTAGGCGAGCAGTACTTC. This codes for CSAREGGEVGEQYF. The chain combines TRBV20-1 with TRBJ2-7, with D tentatively TRBD2 (6 bases). The CDR3 extends over 14 amino acids. Per the germline V gene, CDR1 is DFQATT and CDR2 is SNEGSKA (reference sequence). V lost 0 bases to trimming and J lost 6 bases, with 15 bases between them.

This clonotype showed up many times. The chain joins TRBV11-2 to TRBJ1-1; TRBD1 matches at 7 bases. The CDR3 consists of 16 residues. The V and J ends lost 6 bases and 1 base, in that order; junction bases with no gene match: 11. Germline assignment: CDR1 SGHAT and CDR2 FQNNGV. This CDR3 is CASSYIPGQRNTEAFF. The CDR3 region has the DNA TGTGCCAGCAGTTACATCCCGGGACAGCGGAACACTGAAGCTTTCTTT.

This clonotype was seen repeatedly, ten times or more. J is TRBJ2-5 and V is TRBV20-1; 8 bases map to TRBD2. This CDR3 has 14 amino acids. The germline V gene encodes CDR1 DFQATT and CDR2 SNEGSKA (reference sequence). Trimming cost V 6 bases and J 5 bases; bases outside gene matches: 11. The CDR3 protein is CSALKRGGSETQYF. The CDR3 DNA sequence: TGCAGTGCCCTAAAACGGGGGGGCAGTGAGACCCAGTACTTC.

This clonotype was seen ten or more times. The chain joins TRBV7-8 to TRBJ2-2; 9 bases fit TRBD2. V trimming: 0 bases; J trimming: 5 bases; junction bases outside the gene matches: 7. The CDR3 loop spans 17 amino acids. Germline assignment: CDR1 SGHVS and CDR2 FQNEAQ. The CDR3: CASSLARIAGVTGELFF. CDR3 DNA: TGTGCCAGCAGCTTAGCGAGAATAGCGGGGGTAACCGGGGAGCTGTTTTTT.

This clonotype was seen repeatedly, ten times or more. This chain connects TRBV7-9 to TRBJ1-1, with D unclear. Germline loops: CDR1 SEHNR, CDR2 FQNEAQ (reference sequence). Trimming shortened V by 5 bases and J by 6 bases, and 10 bases separated the two germline ends. This CDR3 contains 12 residues. CDR3 residues: CASSQIFPEAFF. CDR3 coding DNA: TGTGCCAGCAGCCAAATTTTCCCTGAAGCTTTCTTT.

In this sample, this clonotype turned up many times. The chain joins TRBV20-1 to TRBJ1-2; D is unresolved. The CDR3 runs to 12 residues. V was shortened by 3 bases and J by 6 bases, with 11 bases between the two germline ends. Per germline, CDR1 DFQATT and CDR2 SNEGSKA (reference sequence). CDR3 sequence (DNA): TGCAGTGCTAGGATAGGGAGGGATGGCTACACCTTC. This translates into CSARIGRDGYTF.

This clonotype was counted many times. The J gene is TRBJ2-7, the V gene TRBV19; 12 nucleotides align to TRBD1. The CDR3 runs to 14 residues. Germline V gene data show CDR1 as LNHDA and CDR2 as SQIVND (reference sequence). J gave up 7 bases and V 5 bases, and 6 bases lay outside the gene matches. The DNA for the CDR3 is TGTGCCAGTAGTGTGGGACAGGGGGCGAGTGAGCAGTACTTC. Its translation is CASSVGQGASEQYF.

Ten or more counts support this clonotype. The chain joins TRBV6-5 to TRBJ2-7, with D hard to call. Trimming shortened V by 4 bases and J by 6 bases, and 22 bases separated the two germline ends. The CDR3 runs to 16 residues. Germline V gene sequence: CDR1 MNHEY, CDR2 SVGAGI. CDR3 DNA sequence: TGTGCCAGCAGTTCCTCCGGAAGCGTACCTCCCTCCGAGCAGTACTTC. Translated, it gives CASSSSGSVPPSEQYF.

In its sample, this clonotype was seen many times. The CDR3 DNA reads TGTGCCAGCAGTTTATTGACCGGCGGCTACACCTTC. Amino acids: CASSLLTGGYTF. The chain couples TRBV28 to TRBJ1-2; D uncertain. Trimming left V 1 base short and J 8 bases short, with 8 bases between. CDR3 size: 12 residues. Germline values: CDR1 MDHEN, CDR2 SYDVKM.

This sequence joins TRBV6-1 and TRBJ1-2; no reliable D call. Trimming stripped 4 bases from V and 4 bases from J, with 13 bases between. Germline loops: CDR1 MNHNS, CDR2 SASEGT. The CDR3 totals 14 residues. The chain's CDR3 is CASSGTVGTYGYTF. The CDR3 region has the DNA TGTGCCAGCAGTGGAACAGTGGGAACCTATGGCTACACCTTC.

This clonotype was counted ten times or more. V and J are TRBV20-1 and TRBJ1-1, with TRBD1 matching 8 bases. This CDR3 is 13 amino acids long. Per germline, CDR1 DFQATT and CDR2 SNEGSKA (reference sequence). V dropped 4 bases and J dropped 6; count of bases not matched to a gene: 7. The CDR3 DNA is TGCAGTGCTACCGGACAGGGACGTCCTGAAGCTTTCTTT. This gives the protein CSATGQGRPEAFF.

V gene TRBV2 combines with J gene TRBJ2-7, with 9 bases fitting TRBD2. The CDR3 is 12 amino acids. V lost 4 bases, J lost 11 bases, and 6 bases stayed unmatched. In germline, CDR1 is SNHLY, CDR2 FYNNEI. The CDR3 protein is CASSGAGGPEYF. The CDR3 DNA sequence: TGTGCCAGCAGTGGCGCGGGAGGGCCTGAGTACTTC.

This clonotype was detected ten times or more. The chain joins TRBV20-1 to TRBJ1-1; no firm D call. Germline assignment: CDR1 DFQATT and CDR2 SNEGSKA (reference sequence). The germline V and J ends were trimmed by 8 bases and 2 bases, with 12 bases remaining between them. This CDR3 has 12 amino acids. Here the CDR3 reads CSNLQYNTEAFF. The CDR3 DNA reads TGCAGTAATCTCCAGTACAACACTGAAGCTTTCTTT.

The chain employs TRBV18 and TRBJ1-2; D is possibly TRBD1 (5 bases). V lost 6 bases and J lost 8, with 16 bases in between. The CDR3 covers 13 residues. The germline CDR1 and CDR2 sequences are KGHSH and LQKENI. CDR3 coding DNA: TGTGCCAGCTCCCCCCGCAGGGAGGGCGGCTACACCTTC. It is translated as CASSPRREGGYTF.

This clonotype was seen ten or more times. The chain combines TRBV12-3 or TRBV12-4 with TRBJ1-5; D is perhaps TRBD1 (5 bases). CDR3 length equals 14 residues. V was cut by 3 bases and J by 7 bases, with 13 bases left in between. The CDR3 sequence is CASSFKRGGQPQHF. Written as DNA, the CDR3 is TGTGCCAGCAGTTTTAAGAGGGGCGGACAGCCCCAGCATTTT.

The chain links TRBV28 to TRBJ1-1; possible D gene TRBD1, 5 bases. The ends were cut back, 6 bases at V and 5 bases at J, with 16 bases in the middle. This CDR3 is built from 14 residues. CDR1 is MDHEN and CDR2 is SYDVKM in the germline V gene. CDR3 sequence (DNA): TGTGCCAGCAGGGACGTTGGGGGTAGTACTGAAGCTTTCTTT. Translation gives CASRDVGGSTEAFF.

The rearrangement uses TRBV7-9 and TRBJ2-7; D remains ambiguous. The CDR3 loop spans 12 amino acids. Germline CDR1 reads SEHNR; CDR2 reads FQNEAQ (reference sequence). V was cut by 2 bases and J by 6 bases, with 8 bases left in between. The CDR3 protein is CASSLIGVEQYF. CDR3 sequence (DNA): TGTGCCAGCAGCTTAATTGGGGTCGAGCAGTACTTC.

At least ten counts were recorded for this clonotype. The chain has TRBV15 and TRBJ2-4, with 7 nucleotides matching TRBD2. The CDR3 loop spans 16 amino acids. V dropped 0 bases and J dropped 3; count of bases not matched to a gene: 5. The germline V gene has CDR1 LNHNV and CDR2 YYDKDF (reference sequence). CDR3 in DNA: TGTGCCACCAGCAGAGATCGCGGGGGAAACAAAAACATTCAGTACTTC. Its translation is CATSRDRGGNKNIQYF.

The rearrangement joins TRBV12-3 or TRBV12-4 to TRBJ2-5, with 8 bases aligning to TRBD1. The CDR3 is 13 amino acids. V trimming: 9 bases; J trimming: 4 bases; junction bases outside the gene matches: 7. DNA for the CDR3: TGTGCCAGTGAAGGACAGGGACCAGAGACCCAGTACTTC. Its protein is CASEGQGPETQYF.

At least ten counts were recorded for this clonotype. The rearrangement joins TRBV12-5 to TRBJ2-5; D unclear. Trimming took 5 bases from V and 5 from J, leaving 12 bases between them. The CDR3 is made up of 13 amino acids. Germline values: CDR1 LGHNT, CDR2 FRNRAP. CDR3 amino acids: CASGKGLRETQYF. The CDR3, as DNA: TGTGCTAGTGGTAAGGGCCTGAGGGAGACCCAGTACTTC.

This clonotype was observed many times. This chain uses TRBV12-3 or TRBV12-4 with TRBJ2-5, with D perhaps being TRBD1 or TRBD2 (6 bases each). The CDR3 spans 16 residues. V was shortened by 0 bases and J by 3 bases, with 14 bases between the two germline ends. CDR3 in amino acids: CASSLAPGRGEETQYF. As DNA, the CDR3 is TGTGCCAGCAGTTTAGCCCCGGGAAGGGGGGAAGAGACCCAGTACTTC.